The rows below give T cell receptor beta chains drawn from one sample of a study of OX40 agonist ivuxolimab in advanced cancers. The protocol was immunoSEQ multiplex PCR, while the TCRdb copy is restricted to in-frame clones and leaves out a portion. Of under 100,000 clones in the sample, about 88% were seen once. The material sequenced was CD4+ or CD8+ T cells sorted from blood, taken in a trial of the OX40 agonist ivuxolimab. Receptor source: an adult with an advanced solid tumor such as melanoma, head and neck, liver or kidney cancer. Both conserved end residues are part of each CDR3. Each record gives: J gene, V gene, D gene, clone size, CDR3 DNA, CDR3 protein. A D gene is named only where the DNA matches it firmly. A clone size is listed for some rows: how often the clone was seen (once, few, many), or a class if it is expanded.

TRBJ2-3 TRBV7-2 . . TGTGCCAGCAGCTTAGGGGGACATCTCGTAGATACGCAGTATTTT CASSLGGHLVDTQYF
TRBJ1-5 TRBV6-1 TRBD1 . TGTGCCAGCAGTGAACCGCGGCAGGGGGTGGGTCAGCCCCAGCATTTT CASSEPRQGVGQPQHF
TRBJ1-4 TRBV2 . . TGTGCCAGCAGTGAAGGGCGGAAACTGTTTTTT CASSEGRKLFF
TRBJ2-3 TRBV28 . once TGTGCCAGCAGTATCCGACAGCGCACAGATACGCAGTATTTT CASSIRQRTDTQYF
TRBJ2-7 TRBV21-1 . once TGTGCCAGCATCCCATGGGCTAGCGGGAGGGGCCTCTACGAGCAGTACTTC CASIPWASGRGLYEQYF
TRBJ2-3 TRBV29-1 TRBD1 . TGCAGCGTTGAAGACGCGTTCGGGACAGCAGGGCCAGATACGCAGTATTTT CSVEDAFGTAGPDTQYF
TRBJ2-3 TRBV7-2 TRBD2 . TGTGCCAGCAGCTTAGCCCCCCTAGCGGGGGTTGCCGATACGCAGTATTTT CASSLAPLAGVADTQYF
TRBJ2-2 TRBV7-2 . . TGTGCCAGCAGCTTAGAAGTGGCGGTTGAAACCGGGGAGCTGTTTTTT CASSLEVAVETGELFF
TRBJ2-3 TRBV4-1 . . TGCGCCAGCAGCCAAGAAAGAAGCGGCCCAGATACGCAGTATTTT CASSQERSGPDTQYF
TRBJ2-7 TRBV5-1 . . TGCGCCAGCAGCTTGGACAGAAGCTACGAGCAGTACTTC CASSLDRSYEQYF
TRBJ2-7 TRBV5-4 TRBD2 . TGTGCCAGCAGCTCCAGCGGGAGGATAGACGAGCAGTACTTC CASSSSGRIDEQYF
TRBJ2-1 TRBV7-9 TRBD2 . TGTGCCAGCAGCACCGGGACTAGCGGGATTAGACGGGATGAGCAGTTCTTC CASSTGTSGIRRDEQFF
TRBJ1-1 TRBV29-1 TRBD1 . TGCAGCGGAAGGGGCCTTGAGGGGGCTATGGGTGAAGCTTTCTTT CSGRGLEGAMGEAFF
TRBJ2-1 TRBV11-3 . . TGTGCCAGCAGCTTAGGAGAATACAATGAGCAGTTCTTC CASSLGEYNEQFF
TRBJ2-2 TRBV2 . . TGTGCCAGCAGTTCCCGACATTTGAACACCGGGGAGCTGTTTTTT CASSSRHLNTGELFF
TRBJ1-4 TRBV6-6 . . TGTGCCAGCAGCCCAACCTCCGTCCCTAATGAAAAACTGTTTTTT CASSPTSVPNEKLFF
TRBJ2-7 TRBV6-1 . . TGTGCCAGCAGTGGACTACAGGGACTTACCTACGAGCAGTACTTC CASSGLQGLTYEQYF
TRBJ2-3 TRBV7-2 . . TGTGCCAGCAGCTTACAACGCACAGATACGCAGTATTTT CASSLQRTDTQYF
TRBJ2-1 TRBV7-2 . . TGTGCCAGCAGCTTATTTAGAGGGAACTATTATGAGCAGTTCTTC CASSLFRGNYYEQFF
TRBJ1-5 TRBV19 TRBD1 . TGTGCCAGTAGTACCCAACAGGGGCGAGGGAATCAGCCCCAGCATTTT CASSTQQGRGNQPQHF
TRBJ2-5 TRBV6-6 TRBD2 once TGTGCCAGCAGTTACATCCCTAACGGGAGGTCCCAGTACTTC CASSYIPNGRSQYF
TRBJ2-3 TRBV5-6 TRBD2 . TGTGCCAGCAGGAGTGGGCTAGCGGGAGAGGCAGATACGCAGTATTTT CASRSGLAGEADTQYF
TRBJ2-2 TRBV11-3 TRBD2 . TGTGCCAGCAGCTCGCGCCCGGGACTAGCGGGAGCGAACACCGGGGAGCTGTTTTTT CASSSRPGLAGANTGELFF
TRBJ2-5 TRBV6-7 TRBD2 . TGTGCCAGCAGTTACTTGACTAGCGGGGGACAAGAGACCCAGTACTTC CASSYLTSGGQETQYF
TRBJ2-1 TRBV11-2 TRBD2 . TGTGCCAGCAGCTTAACGTCGACTAGCGGGAGAAGGGTCTTC CASSLTSTSGRRVF
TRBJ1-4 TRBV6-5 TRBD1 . TGTGCCAGCAGCTATACAGGGGGCTCTAATGAAAAACTGTTTTTT CASSYTGGSNEKLFF
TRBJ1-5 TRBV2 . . TGTGCCAGCAGTGTAGCAGGGGTAAGCAATCAGCCCCAGCATTTT CASSVAGVSNQPQHF
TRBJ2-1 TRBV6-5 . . TGTGCCAGCCGGGGCGGTAGCTCCTACAATGAGCAGTTCTTC CASRGGSSYNEQFF
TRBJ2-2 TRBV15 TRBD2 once TGTGCCACCAGCACCACCGCGACTAGCGGGAGGGCCTACACCGGGGAGCTGTTTTTT CATSTTATSGRAYTGELFF
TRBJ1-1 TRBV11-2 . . TGTGCCAGCAGCTTAGCAGGGAGGGTGAACACTGAAGCTTTCTTT CASSLAGRVNTEAFF
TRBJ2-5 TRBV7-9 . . TGTGCCAGCAGCTTAGGAGGGGGAATCGAGACCCAGTACTTC CASSLGGGIETQYF
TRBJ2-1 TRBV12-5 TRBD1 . TGTGCTAGTGGTTTGGACAGGGGGAGATACAATGAGCAGTTCTTC CASGLDRGRYNEQFF
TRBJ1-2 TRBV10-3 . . TGTGCCATCAGTTACGGTTCTAGCTATGGCTACACCTTC CAISYGSSYGYTF
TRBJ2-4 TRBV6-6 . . TGTGCCAGCAGTTACGGGGCAGGAAAAAACATTCAGTACTTC CASSYGAGKNIQYF
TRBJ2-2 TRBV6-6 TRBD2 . TGTGCCAGCAGAGGGACTAGCGGGAGCGGGGAGCTGTTTTTT CASRGTSGSGELFF
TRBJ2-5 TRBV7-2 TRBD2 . TGTGCCAGCAGCGCACAGGGACTAGCGGGGGGGCGGGAGACCCAGTACTTC CASSAQGLAGGRETQYF
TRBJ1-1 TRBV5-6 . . TGTGCCAGCAGCTTAAACACTGAAGCTTTCTTT CASSLNTEAFF
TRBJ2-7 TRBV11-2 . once TGTGCCAGCAGCCCTGCTCCGGTAAAACCGAACGAGCAGTACTTC CASSPAPVKPNEQYF
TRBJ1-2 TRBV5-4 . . TGTGCCAGCAGCCCGGTGCGAGACCTCTATGGCTACACCTTC CASSPVRDLYGYTF
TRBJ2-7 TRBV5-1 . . TGCGCCAGCAGCTTACACGGCAGCTCCTACGAGCAGTACTTC CASSLHGSSYEQYF
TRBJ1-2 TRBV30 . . TGTGCCTGGAGTATTAGGCACAGGAACTATGGCTACACCTTC CAWSIRHRNYGYTF
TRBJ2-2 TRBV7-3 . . TGTGCCAGCAGCTCCCCTAACACCGGGGAGCTGTTTTTT CASSSPNTGELFF
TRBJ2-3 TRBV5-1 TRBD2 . TGCGCCAGCAGCTTTTTAGCGGGAGAATCAGATACGCAGTATTTT CASSFLAGESDTQYF
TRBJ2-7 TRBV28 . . TGTGCCAGCAGTTACGGACTCTACTACGAGCAGTACTTC CASSYGLYYEQYF
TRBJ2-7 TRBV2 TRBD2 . TGTGCCAGCAGTGAAGCGCTGTTGACTAGCGGCACCTACGAGCAGTACTTC CASSEALLTSGTYEQYF
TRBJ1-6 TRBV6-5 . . TGTGCCAGCAGTTACGGACGGCCCCCCTCGTCACCCCTCCACTTT CASSYGRPPSSPLHF
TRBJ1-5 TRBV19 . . TGTGCCAGTAGTATACAGGGGTCCGATCAGCCCCAGCATTTT CASSIQGSDQPQHF
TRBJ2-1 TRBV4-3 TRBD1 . TGCGCCAGCAGCCAAGATCACAGGGGAACCTACAATGAGCAGTTCTTC CASSQDHRGTYNEQFF
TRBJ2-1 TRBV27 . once TGTGCCAGCAGTTATAGGGGTGACAGGCCGGGCTACAATGAGCAGTTCTTC CASSYRGDRPGYNEQFF